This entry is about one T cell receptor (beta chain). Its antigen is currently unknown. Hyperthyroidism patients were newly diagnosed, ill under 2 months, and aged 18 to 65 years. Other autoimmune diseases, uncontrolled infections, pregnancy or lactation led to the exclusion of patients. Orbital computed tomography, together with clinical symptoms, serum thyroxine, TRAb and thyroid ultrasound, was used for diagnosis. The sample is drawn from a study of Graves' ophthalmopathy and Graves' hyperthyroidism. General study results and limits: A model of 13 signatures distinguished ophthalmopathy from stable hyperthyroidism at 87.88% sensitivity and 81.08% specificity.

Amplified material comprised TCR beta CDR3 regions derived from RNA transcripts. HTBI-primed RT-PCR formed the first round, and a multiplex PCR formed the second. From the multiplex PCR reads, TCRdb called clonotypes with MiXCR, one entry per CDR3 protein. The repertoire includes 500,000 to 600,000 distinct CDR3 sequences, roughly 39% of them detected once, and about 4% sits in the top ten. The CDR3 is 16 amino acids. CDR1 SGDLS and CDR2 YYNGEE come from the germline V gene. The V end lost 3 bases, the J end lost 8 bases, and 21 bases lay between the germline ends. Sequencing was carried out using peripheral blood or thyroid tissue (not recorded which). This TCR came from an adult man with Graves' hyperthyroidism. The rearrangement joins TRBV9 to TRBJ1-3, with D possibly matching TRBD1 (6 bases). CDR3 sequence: CASSATDSRYGYTIYF. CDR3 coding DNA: TGTGCCAGCAGCGCCACGGACAGCCGATATGGCTACACCATATATTTT. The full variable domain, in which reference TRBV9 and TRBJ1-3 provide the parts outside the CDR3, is DSGVTQTPKHLITATGQRVTLRCSPRSGDLSVYWYQQSLDQGLQFLIQYYNGEERAKGNILERFSAQQFPDLHSELNLSSLELGDSALYFCASSATDSRYGYTIYFGEGSWLTVV.